A single sample gave rise to the 2 T cell receptor beta chains below, sequenced in a study of cytomegalovirus exposure and HLA in healthy donors. The PCR made use of 60 Vbeta and 13 Jbeta primers. Data came from immunoSEQ multiplex PCR; TCRdb stores just in-frame clones and leaves some out. Among around 100,000 clones, 60% to 80% were seen once, and the ten largest hold 4%. The sample taken for sequencing was PBMCs. The receptors here all came from a man aged 45 to 65 in good health and CMV-seropositive.

The CDR3 DNA reads as TGTGCCAGTAGTATGAGTAGTATCGCAGGATCATATGGCTACACCTTC. As protein: CASSMSSIAGSYGYTF. This chain links TRBV19 with TRBJ1-2; D is unresolved. Germline-derived CDR1 and CDR2 are LNHDA and SQIVND (reference sequence). The CDR3 covers 16 residues. Trimming removed 3 bases at V and 5 bases at J, with 19 bases between.

The rearrangement links TRBV6-1 to TRBJ2-5, with TRBD2 identical over 11 bases. The V gene's germline CDR1 is MNHNS and CDR2 SASEGT. This CDR3 contains 16 residues. Trimming cost V 4 bases and J 3 bases; bases outside gene matches: 7. CDR3 sequence: CASSGLAGPQKETQYF. In DNA form, the CDR3 reads TGTGCCAGCAGTGGACTAGCGGGACCTCAAAAAGAGACCCAGTACTTC.